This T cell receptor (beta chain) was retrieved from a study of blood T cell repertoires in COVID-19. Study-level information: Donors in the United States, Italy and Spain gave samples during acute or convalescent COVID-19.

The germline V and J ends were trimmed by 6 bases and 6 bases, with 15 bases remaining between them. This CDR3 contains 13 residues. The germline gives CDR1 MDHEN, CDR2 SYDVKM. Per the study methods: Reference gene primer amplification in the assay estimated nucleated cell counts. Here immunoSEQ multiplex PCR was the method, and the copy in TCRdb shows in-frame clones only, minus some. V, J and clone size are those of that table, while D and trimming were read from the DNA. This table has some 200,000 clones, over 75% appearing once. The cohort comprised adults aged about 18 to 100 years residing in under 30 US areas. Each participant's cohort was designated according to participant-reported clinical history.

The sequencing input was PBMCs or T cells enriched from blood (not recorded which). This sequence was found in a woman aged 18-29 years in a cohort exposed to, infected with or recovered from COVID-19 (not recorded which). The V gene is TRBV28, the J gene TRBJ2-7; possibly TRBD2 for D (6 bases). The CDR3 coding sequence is TGTGCCAGCAGACGGGACTCCGTTCTCGAGCAGTACTTC. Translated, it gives CASRRDSVLEQYF.